The T cell receptor beta chain under discussion was sequenced for a study of T cell responses to AZD1222 COVID-19 vaccine. General observations from the study: Only after the peak T cell response were repertoires sampled. It should be noted that donors were predominantly white British and more often female, and clonal diversity was possibly underestimated.

Remarks on this clone: What it binds is unknown.

The data were produced by immunoSEQ multiplex PCR, yet TCRdb's version contains in-frame clones alone and is incomplete. The data hold 24,000 or so clones, with roughly 91% observed a single time. This receptor was obtained from an adult who received the AZD1222 COVID-19 vaccine. The sequenced sample was peripheral blood, obtained 28 days after the second AZD1222 dose.

The CDR3 DNA reads as TGTGCCAGCAGCCCTGGGACAGAGACAGATACGCAGTATTTT. Translated: CASSPGTETDTQYF. The V call is TRBV7-9, the J call TRBJ2-3, with 7 positions matching TRBD1. The CDR3 extends over 14 amino acids. The junction had 5 bases not matched to a gene; V was cut back by 5 bases and J by 3 bases. Germline CDR1 SEHNR, CDR2 FQNEAQ (reference sequence). Filled out from reference TRBV7-9 and TRBJ2-3, the complete variable domain reads DTGVSQNPRHKITKRGQNVTFRCDPISEHNRLYWYRQTLGQGPEFLTYFQNEAQLEKSRLLSDRFSAERPKGSFSTLEIQRTEQGDSAMYLCASSPGTETDTQYFGPGTRLTVL.